Listed below are T cell receptor beta chains from one sample, sequenced in a study of T cells in Graves' hyperthyroidism and ophthalmopathy. From the multiplex PCR reads, TCRdb called clonotypes with MiXCR, one entry per CDR3 protein. This sample has about 210,000 distinct CDR3 sequences, with about 18% found just once. Material: blood. These receptors were collected from a man in his forties with Graves' hyperthyroidism. The CDR3 runs from the conserved cysteine through the conserved F or W. Fields, in order: CDR3 length, V gene, CDR3 protein.

12,TRBV24-1,CATSDRGRGAFF
15,TRBV7-8,CASSGRQAGGEKLFF
13,TRBV7-9,CASSFKDGYGYTF
13,TRBV6-1,CASGVAGGYGYTF
14,TRBV6-1,CASRTEGPTYEQYF
15,TRBV15,CATSRGTSGTGELFF
11,TRBV11-3,CASSSKNEQFF
15,TRBV27,CASTLTGVGPYEQYF
16,TRBV20-1,CSANRPGLADQETQYF
15,TRBV7-2,CASSSGQGVGQPQHF
13,TRBV18,CASSLNSATEAFF
15,TRBV2,CASSEGGSYGGELFF
14,TRBV7-9,CASSPVGALGGYTF
15,TRBV6-1,CASSTHTGQSYEQYF
13,TRBV19,CASRGTTGYEQYF
16,TRBV6-1,CASSERYIQGSYGYTF
15,TRBV20-1,CSARPNRGLYEKLFF
12,TRBV20-1,CSARDFADTQYF
14,TRBV2,CASSAGGAGQPQHF
14,TRBV14,CASSRVEARETQYF
16,TRBV20-1,CSARDRRVGGTGELFF
14,TRBV29-1,CSDRPGHSFNEQFF
14,TRBV7-2,CASSLASGGYGYTF
16,TRBV5-1,CASSVPRDRGPNEQFF
15,TRBV7-9,CATSGGTSSYNEQFF
17,TRBV5-1,CASSLRLSQGARNEQFF
13,TRBV5-1,CASSGTGTYEQYF
14,TRBV4-2,CASSQTGGREKLFF
16,TRBV6-1,CASRQPSGQARNTIYF
14,TRBV27,CASRGPGQIETQYF
11,TRBV14,CASSHGSEQYF
13,TRBV15,CATSRDTREKLFF
11,TRBV6-1,CATLQGHEQYF
15,TRBV18,CASSPFRGADNEQFF
14,TRBV7-2,CASSYGPGTDTQYF
13,TRBV6-9,CASSYGVRYEQYF
13,TRBV7-2,CASSREWAGELFF
16,TRBV4-3,CASSQELRANNSPLHF
14,TRBV18,CASSPDRLNQPQHF
13,TRBV27,CASSLVDSDTQYF
15,TRBV20-1,CSANYWDRSKEKLFF
18,TRBV7-9,CASSLGGGASGGRDTQYF
12,TRBV7-2,CASSFPTYEQYF
16,TRBV7-3,CASSLFPGIPTGELFF
16,TRBV3-1,CASSLVLAASTDTQYF
13,TRBV7-6,CASSLVLSDTQYF